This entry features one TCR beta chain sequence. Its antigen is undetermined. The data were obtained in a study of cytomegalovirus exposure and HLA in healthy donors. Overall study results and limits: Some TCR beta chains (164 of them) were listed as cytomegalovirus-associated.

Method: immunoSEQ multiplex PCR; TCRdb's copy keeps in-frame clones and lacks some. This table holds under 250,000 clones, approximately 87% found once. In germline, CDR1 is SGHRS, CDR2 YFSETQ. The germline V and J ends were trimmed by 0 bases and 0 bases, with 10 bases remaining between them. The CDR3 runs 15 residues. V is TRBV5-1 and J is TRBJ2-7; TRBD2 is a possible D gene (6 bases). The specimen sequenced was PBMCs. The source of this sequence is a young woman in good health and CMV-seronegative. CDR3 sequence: CASSLAGRVSYEQYF. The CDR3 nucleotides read TGCGCCAGCAGCTTGGCCGGGAGAGTCTCCTACGAGCAGTACTTC.